The next 25 T cell receptor beta chains were all read from a single sample in a study of shared clonotypes between healthy human individuals. It was CD45RO-negative cells, positively selected for CCR7, that made up naive CD8 cells, with terminally differentiated effector memory CD45RA+ cells excluded. Generated by immunoSEQ multiplex PCR, the TCRdb table keeps only in-frame clones and is missing some. This sample has about 680,000 clones, with roughly 94% found just once. Material for sequencing was naive CD8+ T cells sorted from blood. These receptors were obtained from a man aged 25-40 years in good health.

This rearrangement joins TRBV7-9 to TRBJ2-7; 10 bases match TRBD2. The V segment lost 5 bases and the J segment 2 bases; nucleotides outside the gene matches: 15. The CDR3 spans 18 residues. Germline CDR1 and CDR2: SEHNR and FQNEAQ (reference sequence). CDR3 region: CASSRGLAEHQPTYEQYF. Written as DNA, the CDR3 is TGTGCCAGCAGCCGCGGACTAGCGGAACACCAACCAACCTACGAGCAGTACTTC. Looking up the rest from reference TRBV7-9 and TRBJ2-7 gives the full variable domain: DTGVSQNPRHKITKRGQNVTFRCDPISEHNRLYWYRQTLGQGPEFLTYFQNEAQLEKSRLLSDRFSAERPKGSFSTLEIQRTEQGDSAMYLCASSRGLAEHQPTYEQYFGPGTRLTVT.

This rearrangement joins TRBV19 to TRBJ2-7; 16 bases map to TRBD2. V dropped 6 bases and J dropped 6; count of bases not matched to a gene: 8. This CDR3 is built from 16 residues. The germline V gene encodes CDR1 LNHDA and CDR2 SQIVND (reference sequence). In DNA form, the CDR3 reads TGTGCCAGTAGCACGGGACTAGCGGGAGGGCCGGCCGAGCAGTACTTC. Encoded protein: CASSTGLAGGPAEQYF.

V and J are TRBV6-6 and TRBJ2-1, with a possible D match to TRBD2 (5 bases). V lost 7 bases and J lost 5, with 21 bases in between. The CDR3 has 16 amino acids. The germline V gene encodes CDR1 MNHNY and CDR2 SVGAGI (reference sequence). CDR3: CASIPTLRGMNNEQFF. CDR3 coding DNA: TGTGCCAGCATCCCCACTCTCCGGGGAATGAACAATGAGCAGTTCTTC.

The V call is TRBV7-6, the J call TRBJ2-1, with TRBD2 matching 11 bases. Germline CDR1 and CDR2: SGHVS and FNYEAQ. The CDR3 contains 16 residues. Unmatched junction bases numbered 12, after V lost 5 bases and J lost 9 bases. CDR3 sequence: CASSREVAGGQIEQFF. CDR3 DNA: TGTGCCAGCAGCCGAGAAGTAGCGGGAGGGCAAATTGAGCAGTTCTTC.

The chain has TRBV11-2 and TRBJ2-2; D not resolved. The ends were cut back, 0 bases at V and 0 bases at J, with 14 bases in the middle. The germline CDR1 and CDR2 sequences are SGHAT and FQNNGV. The CDR3 has 18 residues. The CDR3 DNA sequence: TGTGCCAGCAGCTTAGATCGTTGGCTAAGGTCGAACACCGGGGAGCTGTTTTTT. Protein sequence: CASSLDRWLRSNTGELFF.

This rearrangement joins TRBV6-1 to TRBJ1-1; D is perhaps TRBD1 (6 bases). The V end lost 4 bases, the J end lost 0 bases, and 12 bases lay between the germline ends. Germline-derived CDR1 and CDR2 are MNHNS and SASEGT. This CDR3 region has 15 residues. The CDR3 sequence: CASSAWTDLNTEAFF. CDR3 DNA sequence: TGTGCCAGCAGTGCATGGACAGATCTGAACACTGAAGCTTTCTTT.

The chain recombines TRBV10-2 with TRBJ1-1, with a possible D match to TRBD1 (5 bases). Germline V gives CDR1 WSHSY, CDR2 SAAADI. CDR3 length: 15 amino acids. V was trimmed by 9 bases and J by 1 base, leaving 18 bases between them. DNA for the CDR3: TGCGCCAGTCGATCGATCCTGGGGCAGAACACTGAAGCTTTCTTT. It codes for CASRSILGQNTEAFF.

The genes are TRBV6-1 and TRBJ2-1; no firm D call. The germline V gene encodes CDR1 MNHNS and CDR2 SASEGT. V lost 10 bases to trimming and J lost 9 bases, with 19 bases between them. This CDR3 has 13 residues. The CDR3 bases are TGTGCCATTACCCCGTGGCCCCTTGGTGAGCAGTTCTTC. This sequence encodes CAITPWPLGEQFF.

The chain carries TRBV14 and TRBJ2-7, with a weak D call TRBD1 (6 bases). Germline V gene data show CDR1 as SGHDN and CDR2 as FVKESK. V dropped 1 base and J dropped 4 bases, with 11 bases sitting between them. The CDR3 consists of 14 residues. CDR3 loop: CASSQVDSKYEQYF. The CDR3 DNA reads as TGTGCCAGCAGCCAAGTGGACAGTAAGTACGAGCAGTACTTC.

The genes are TRBV7-9 and TRBJ2-1; D is unclear. Deletions cut 7 bases from V and 0 bases from J, with 13 bases between. This CDR3 region has 15 residues. CDR1 and CDR2 (germline): SEHNR, FQNEAQ (reference sequence). The CDR3 region has the DNA TGTGCCAGCACCTTCGGACCTAGCTCCTACAATGAGCAGTTCTTC. Translated: CASTFGPSSYNEQFF.

The V and J genes are TRBV4-3 and TRBJ2-1; D gene unclear. Germline CDR1 and CDR2: LGHNA and YSLEER. The V end was cut by 0 bases, the J end by 1 base, with 10 bases between. The CDR3 length is 16 residues. Written as DNA, the CDR3 is TGCGCCAGCAGCCAAGATCCGAGGAGTTCCTACAATGAGCAGTTCTTC. Translation: CASSQDPRSSYNEQFF.

As regards this clone: An end of the junction does not agree with germline; a read error may underlie this. This chain uses TRBV30 with TRBJ1-3; D remains unclear. From germline, CDR1 is GTSNPN and CDR2 SVGIG (reference sequence). CDR3 size: 12 residues. The CDR3 sequence: CAGRILGNTIYF. CDR3 DNA sequence: TGTGCCGGGAGAATCCTTGGAAACACCATATATTTT.

This chain joins TRBV19 and TRBJ2-7, with TRBD1 as a possible D gene (5 bases). The CDR3 loop spans 14 amino acids. Germline CDR1 LNHDA, CDR2 SQIVND (reference sequence). V was trimmed by 3 bases and J by 2 bases, leaving 11 bases between them. CDR3 residues: CASSILPGTYEQYF. As DNA, the CDR3 is TGTGCCAGTAGTATCCTTCCAGGGACCTACGAGCAGTACTTC.

This rearrangement joins TRBV9 to TRBJ2-3, with TRBD2 identical over 8 bases. Germline lookup yields CDR1 SGDLS and CDR2 YYNGEE. There are 16 residues in the CDR3. V was pared by 4 bases and J by 2 bases, with 9 bases of the junction left unmatched. Here the CDR3 reads CASSLLGGDFTDTQYF. CDR3 DNA: TGTGCCAGCAGCCTACTCGGGGGGGATTTCACAGATACGCAGTATTTT.

The genes are TRBV19 and TRBJ2-5; D possibly uses TRBD1 or TRBD2 (5 bases each). The germline CDR1 and CDR2 sequences are LNHDA and SQIVND (reference sequence). This CDR3 spans 15 amino acids. Trimming shortened V by 4 bases and J by 5 bases, and 17 bases separated the two germline ends. The CDR3 protein is CASSTAGAPGETQYF. The DNA for the CDR3 is TGTGCCAGTAGTACCGCCGGGGCTCCGGGGGAGACCCAGTACTTC. Using reference TRBV19 and TRBJ2-5 for the parts outside the CDR3, the full variable domain is DGGITQSPKYLFRKEGQNVTLSCEQNLNHDAMYWYRQDPGQGLRLIYYSQIVNDFQKGDIAEGYSVSREKKESFPLTVTSAQKNPTAFYLCASSTAGAPGETQYFGPGTRLLVL.

With respect to this clone: At one boundary the junction diverges from the germline segment, which might be a read error. V and J are TRBV7-7 and TRBJ2-7; 7 positions match TRBD1. Germline V gene sequence: CDR1 SSHAT, CDR2 FNYEAQ (reference sequence). CDR3 length: 15 residues. CDR3 in amino acids: CASSPGQPSSYEQYF. DNA for the CDR3: TGTGCTAGCAGCCCGGGACAGCCGAGCTCCTACGAGCAGTACTTC.

The chain uses TRBV30 and TRBJ1-5; 7 positions match TRBD1. Germline loops: CDR1 GTSNPN, CDR2 SVGIG (reference sequence). Trimming took 2 bases from V and 5 from J; bases not matched to a gene: 6. The length of the CDR3 is 14 residues. CDR3 sequence (DNA): TGTGCCTGGAGTCCCGACAGGGTTGATCAGCCCCAGCATTTT. The encoded protein is CAWSPDRVDQPQHF.

This chain links TRBV6-6 with TRBJ1-5; 8 nucleotides match TRBD1. V lost 8 bases, J lost 8 bases, and 11 bases stayed unmatched. The CDR3 runs to 14 residues. In germline, CDR1 is MNHNY, CDR2 SVGAGI (reference sequence). CDR3 region: CASGIQGEYKPQHF. The CDR3 DNA reads TGTGCCAGCGGAATACAGGGGGAGTATAAGCCCCAGCATTTT.

This clone was detected only once. The CDR3 nucleotides are TGTGCCAGCAGCCCCTGGGCGGGAGGTTCCAATGAGCAGTTCTTC. Translated, it gives CASSPWAGGSNEQFF. The chain has TRBV14 and TRBJ2-1, with 8 positions matching TRBD2. The ends lost 4 bases at V and 6 bases at J; junction bases unmatched: 8. Germline CDR1 and CDR2: SGHDN and FVKESK. This CDR3 comprises 15 residues.

The chain carries TRBV29-1 and TRBJ2-2, with no clear D. Germline-derived CDR1 and CDR2 are SQVTM and ANQGSEA. Deletions cut 1 base from V and 7 bases from J, with 4 bases between. The CDR3 has 11 amino acids. Written as DNA, the CDR3 is TGCAGCGTTGAAGCAAACGGGGAGCTGTTTTTT. Amino acids: CSVEANGELFF.

The chain combines TRBV9 with TRBJ2-1, with TRBD2 identical over 8 bases. Germline V gene sequence: CDR1 SGDLS, CDR2 YYNGEE. The CDR3 is 16 residues long. J gave up 7 bases and V 0 bases, and 9 bases lay outside the gene matches. The CDR3 coding sequence is TGTGCCAGCAGCGTAGATCGCGAGCGGGAGTGGAATGAGCAGTTCTTC. It is translated as CASSVDREREWNEQFF.

The chain combines TRBV2 with TRBJ2-3; D perhaps matches TRBD2 (5 bases). Trimming cost V 4 bases and J 1 base, with 9 bases left between them. CDR1 and CDR2 from the germline V gene are SNHLY and FYNNEI. The CDR3 is 14 amino acids. This CDR3 is CASSGTFGTDTQYF. CDR3 DNA: TGTGCCAGCAGTGGGACTTTTGGCACAGATACGCAGTATTTT.

The rearrangement joins TRBV4-1 to TRBJ2-7, with 7 nucleotides matching TRBD1. Trimming cost V 6 bases and J 4 bases; bases outside gene matches: 9. Germline assignment: CDR1 MGHRA and CDR2 YSYEKL. CDR3 length: 14 residues. The DNA of the CDR3 is TGCGCCAGCAGTTACGGGACAGACCTTTACGAGCAGTACTTC. Encoded protein: CASSYGTDLYEQYF.

The gene calls are TRBV7-9 and TRBJ1-1; D is perhaps TRBD1 (6 bases). The V end was cut by 1 base, the J end by 0 bases, with 12 bases between. Germline lookup yields CDR1 SEHNR and CDR2 FQNEAQ (reference sequence). This CDR3 comprises 16 residues. As DNA, the CDR3 is TGTGCCAGCAGCTTAGTACAGGGCCGGGTGAACACTGAAGCTTTCTTT. It translates to CASSLVQGRVNTEAFF. Together with reference TRBV7-9 and TRBJ1-1, the CDR3 gives the full variable domain: DTGVSQNPRHKITKRGQNVTFRCDPISEHNRLYWYRQTLGQGPEFLTYFQNEAQLEKSRLLSDRFSAERPKGSFSTLEIQRTEQGDSAMYLCASSLVQGRVNTEAFFGQGTRLTVV.

There are a few counts of this clone. The CDR3 loop is CASSGNGREYEQYF. The CDR3 DNA sequence: TGTGCCAGCAGTGGCAACGGACGGGAATACGAGCAGTACTTC. This sequence joins TRBV2 and TRBJ2-7, with D tentatively TRBD2 (5 bases). Trimming pared 4 bases from V and 4 bases from J, leaving 14 bases between. Looked up from germline, CDR1 is SNHLY and CDR2 is FYNNEI. The CDR3 contains 14 residues.